This T cell receptor beta chain originates from a study of vaccination effects on CD4 cells after COVID-19. The length of the CDR3 is 15 residues. Trimming cost V 6 bases and J 4 bases; bases outside gene matches: 8. The germline CDR1 and CDR2 sequences are MNHEY and SVGAGI. The ViraFEST assay expanded antigen-specific CD4+ T cells with viral peptide pools before sequencing. Isolation of CD4+ T cells took place after approximately ten days of culture. Participants got two doses of BNT162b2 or mRNA-1273 vaccine. Data came from immunoSEQ multiplex PCR; TCRdb stores just in-frame clones and leaves some out. The sample has 25,000 to 30,000 clones, around 79% seen once. To note about this clone: What it binds is unknown.

The genes are TRBV6-5 and TRBJ2-1; 8 bases are a match to TRBD2. The receptor comes from a human donor who received a COVID-19 vaccine. Specimen: CD4+ T cells from PBMCs cultured with HCoV-NL63 spike peptides, collected after COVID-19 vaccination. The CDR3 DNA is TGTGCCAGCAGCTTTAGCGGGACGCGTTACAATGAGCAGTTCTTC. Translated: CASSFSGTRYNEQFF.